The TCR beta chain under discussion was sequenced for a study of control samples from healthy donors and cancer patients. Sequencing was performed with immunoSEQ multiplex PCR; in TCRdb, only in-frame clones are kept and a portion is missing. The data hold roughly 450,000 clones, with about nine tenths observed a single time. Germline loops: CDR1 SGHTA, CDR2 FQGNSA. With 7 bases removed from V and 1 base from J, the gap between germline ends came to 13 bases. CDR3 length equals 14 residues. The gene calls are TRBV7-2 and TRBJ1-2; no clear D gene. The receptor's source is a man aged 35 to 55 with head and neck cancer. Sample: PBMCs. The CDR3 protein is CASTSARFNYGYTF. CDR3 DNA sequence: TGTGCCAGCACCTCTGCCAGGTTTAACTATGGCTACACCTTC. The variable domain in full, completed from reference TRBV7-2 and TRBJ1-2, reads GAGVSQSPSNKVTEKGKDVELRCDPISGHTALYWYRQSLGQGLEFLIYFQGNSAPDKSGLPSDRFSAERTGGSVSTLTIQRTQQEDSAVYLCASTSARFNYGYTFGSGTRLTVV.